Listed here are 2 T cell receptor beta chains from one sample, sequenced in a study of identical twins. TCRdb itself ran the 5' RACE reads through MiXCR, one entry per CDR3 protein. The table includes about 660,000 distinct CDR3 sequences, 8.6% detected once. The same sample was also used in a study of yellow fever vaccine responses in identical twins.

What was sequenced was PBMCs. These receptors were collected from a woman aged 18-35 years in good health.

This clonotype has a handful of counts. The rearrangement links TRBV19 to TRBJ2-5; 7 positions agree with TRBD1. Germline loops: CDR1 LNHDA, CDR2 SQIVND (reference sequence). J lost 2 bases, V lost 2 bases, and 8 bases had no gene match. This CDR3 is built from 16 residues. The chain's CDR3 is CASSINSRQGQETQYF. In DNA form, the CDR3 reads TGTGCCAGTAGTATAAACTCCCGACAGGGACAAGAGACCCAGTACTTC.

In its sample, this clonotype was seen many times. The rearrangement uses TRBV27 and TRBJ2-7, with a tentative D call TRBD1 (6 bases). Germline V lookup: CDR1 MNHEY, CDR2 SMNVEV (reference sequence). The CDR3 sequence is 13 residues long. Trimming cost V 6 bases and J 0 bases, with 9 bases left between them. CDR3 bases: TGTGCCAGCAGGATGACAGGCTCCTACGAGCAGTACTTC. It is translated as CASRMTGSYEQYF.